These 9 T cell receptor beta chains came from one sample sequenced in a study of T cell responses to AZD1222 COVID-19 vaccine. The assay was immunoSEQ multiplex PCR, and TCRdb's table has in-frame clones only and misses some. Among roughly 100,000 clones, roughly 91% were seen once, and the ten largest hold 35% to 50%. The sequencing here drew on peripheral blood, taken on day 0 of AZD1222 vaccination. The receptors here all came from an adult in good health.

The chain has TRBV29-1 and TRBJ2-7; D is perhaps TRBD2 (6 bases). In germline, CDR1 is SQVTM, CDR2 ANQGSEA. V lost 6 bases, J lost 6 bases, and 21 bases lay in between. CDR3 length: 14 amino acids. The CDR3 loop is CSVNRGGLGGEQYF. The CDR3 region has the DNA TGCAGCGTAAATCGGGGTGGGCTGGGAGGCGAGCAGTACTTC.

The chain uses TRBV7-3 and TRBJ2-3, with D unclear. CDR1 SGHTA and CDR2 FQGTGA come from the germline V gene. The CDR3 loop spans 14 amino acids. Between the trimmed V and J ends, which lost 1 base and 6 bases, there was a span of 11 bases. CDR3 residues: CASSLSGAPDTQYF. In DNA form, the CDR3 reads TGTGCCAGCAGCTTAAGCGGCGCCCCGGATACGCAGTATTTT.

The CDR3 bases are TGTGCCAGCAGAATTGGTTGGGGGCGGGGACCATTCTACGAGCAGTACTTC. Its translation is CASRIGWGRGPFYEQYF. This chain uses TRBV7-8 with TRBJ2-7; the D gene could be TRBD1 or TRBD2 (6 bases each). V was shortened by 6 bases and J by 3 bases, with 24 bases between the two germline ends. CDR1 and CDR2 (germline): SGHVS, FQNEAQ. This CDR3 is 17 amino acids long.

V and J are TRBV28 and TRBJ2-7, with D possibly matching TRBD2 (7 bases). The CDR3 loop spans 14 amino acids. Germline CDR1 and CDR2: MDHEN and SYDVKM. Trimming pared 5 bases from V and 6 bases from J, leaving 17 bases between. The CDR3 here is CASSLKGGSSEQYF. Here the CDR3 DNA reads TGTGCCAGCAGTCTAAAGGGGGGGTCTAGCGAGCAGTACTTC.

V gene TRBV5-6 combines with J gene TRBJ2-2; D may be TRBD1 (5 bases). This CDR3 is 14 amino acids long. V was shortened by 6 bases and J by 2 bases, with 11 bases between the two germline ends. Per germline, CDR1 SGHDT and CDR2 YYEEEE. Here the CDR3 DNA reads TGTGCCAGCACCCTGGGGCTAAACACCGGGGAGCTGTTTTTT. This gives the protein CASTLGLNTGELFF.

This clone was seen only once. This sequence joins TRBV9 and TRBJ1-6; 10 bases are shared with TRBD1. CDR1 is SGDLS, CDR2 YYNGEE, per germline. Trimming cost V 4 bases and J 14 bases; bases outside gene matches: 9. The CDR3 has 14 amino acids. CDR3 region: CASSTRDRGSALHF. The CDR3, as DNA: TGTGCCAGCAGCACCCGGGACAGGGGTTCGGCCCTCCACTTT.

The rearrangement links TRBV2 to TRBJ2-3, with 8 bases fitting TRBD1. From germline, CDR1 is SNHLY and CDR2 FYNNEI. The CDR3 runs to 14 residues. Trimming cost V 6 bases and J 0 bases; bases outside gene matches: 2. The CDR3 region is CASRQGVSTDTQYF. The CDR3 nucleotides read TGTGCCAGCAGACAGGGGGTGAGCACAGATACGCAGTATTTT.

This chain connects TRBV6-2 or TRBV6-3 to TRBJ2-7, with D perhaps given as TRBD1 or TRBD2 (5 bases each). Germline CDR1 is MNHEY and CDR2 is SVGEGT. The CDR3 covers 15 residues. Deletions cut 5 bases from V and 2 bases from J, with 16 bases between. CDR3 DNA sequence: TGTGCCAGCAGTGACCCCTCAGGGACGGCCTACGAGCAGTACTTC. Residues: CASSDPSGTAYEQYF.

The rearrangement uses TRBV7-3 and TRBJ2-1; D unresolved. The germline gives CDR1 SGHTA, CDR2 FQGTGA. The length of the CDR3 is 13 residues. Trimming took off 5 bases at V and 0 bases at J, with 5 bases between the two ends. The CDR3 bases are TGTGCCAGCAGCCCCAGCTCCTACAATGAGCAGTTCTTC. Its translation: CASSPSSYNEQFF.